This T cell receptor (beta chain) appears in the sequencing data of a study of shared clonotypes between healthy human individuals. Every donor was a Caucasian adult from Nashville, Tennessee. Trimming took off 0 bases at V and 8 bases at J, with 15 bases between the two ends. CDR1 SGHRS and CDR2 YFSETQ come from the germline V gene. The CDR3 covers 16 residues. DNA at around 200 ng, tens of thousands of T cell genomes, went into sorted-subset replicate PCRs. Some clones are missing from TCRdb's copy, which holds only in-frame ones; the method was immunoSEQ multiplex PCR. The table includes some 380,000 clones, roughly 96% detected once.

The origin of this receptor is a man aged 30 to 45 in good health. The sequenced sample consisted of memory CD8+ T cells sorted from blood. Documented subset: CD45RO+ cells pooled with CCR7-negative TemRA cells. This chain joins TRBV5-1 and TRBJ1-6, with D possibly being TRBD1 (5 bases). This chain's CDR3 is CASSLAGGRAYSPLHF. The CDR3 DNA reads as TGCGCCAGCAGCTTGGCGGGCGGCAGGGCCTATTCACCCCTCCACTTT.